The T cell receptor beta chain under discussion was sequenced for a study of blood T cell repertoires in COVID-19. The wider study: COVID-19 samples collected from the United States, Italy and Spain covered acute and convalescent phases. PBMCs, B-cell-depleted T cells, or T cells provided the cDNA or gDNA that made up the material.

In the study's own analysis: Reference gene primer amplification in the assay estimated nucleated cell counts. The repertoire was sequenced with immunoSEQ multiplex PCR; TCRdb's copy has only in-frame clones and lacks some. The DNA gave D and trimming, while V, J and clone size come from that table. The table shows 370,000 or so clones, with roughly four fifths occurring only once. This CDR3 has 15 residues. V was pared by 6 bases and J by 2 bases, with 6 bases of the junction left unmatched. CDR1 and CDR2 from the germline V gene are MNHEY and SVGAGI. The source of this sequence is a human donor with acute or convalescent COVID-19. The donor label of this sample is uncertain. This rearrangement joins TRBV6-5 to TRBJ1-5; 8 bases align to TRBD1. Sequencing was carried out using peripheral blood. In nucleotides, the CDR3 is TGTGCCAGCAGCAGGACAGGGCTTGGCAATCAGCCCCAGCATTTT. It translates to CASSRTGLGNQPQHF.